Following are 14 T cell receptor beta chains from one sample sequenced in a study of blood T cell repertoires in COVID-19. Generated by immunoSEQ multiplex PCR, the TCRdb table keeps only in-frame clones and is missing some. This sample has just over 300,000 clones; 87% occur once, and the top ten carry more than 8.5%. The sequenced material came from PBMCs or T cells enriched from blood (not recorded which). The receptors come from a woman between 18 and 30 years old who had recovered from COVID-19.

The V call is TRBV9, the J call TRBJ1-1; weak D call: TRBD1 (5 bases). From germline, CDR1 is SGDLS and CDR2 YYNGEE. This CDR3 is 15 amino acids long. The V end lost 4 bases, the J end lost 4 bases, and 17 bases lay between the germline ends. The CDR3 protein is CASSPSQGHITEAFF. The CDR3 region has the DNA TGTGCCAGCAGCCCCTCCCAGGGCCATATCACTGAAGCTTTCTTT.

The gene calls are TRBV5-5 and TRBJ2-1; 11 nucleotides agree with TRBD2. Germline V gives CDR1 SGHKS, CDR2 YYEKEE (reference sequence). The CDR3 runs 16 residues. With 0 bases clipped from V and 8 bases from J, the junction kept 7 bases outside the gene matches. CDR3 sequence reads: CASSLASGGRSHEQFF. DNA of the CDR3: TGTGCCAGCAGCTTGGCTAGCGGGGGGCGATCTCATGAGCAGTTCTTC.

The V gene is TRBV5-1, the J gene TRBJ2-7, with D uncertain. Germline values: CDR1 SGHRS, CDR2 YFSETQ. CDR3 length: 13 amino acids. V lost 5 bases and J 6 bases, leaving 15 bases between the germline ends. Here the CDR3 DNA reads TGCGCCAGCAGAGTCCAAGCGTCTGGCGAGCAGTACTTC. It is translated as CASRVQASGEQYF.

The rearrangement links TRBV10-1 to TRBJ1-2; D is unresolved. Germline lookup yields CDR1 WNHNN and CDR2 SYGVQD (reference sequence). This CDR3 spans 17 amino acids. V lost 0 bases and J 6 bases, leaving 20 bases between the germline ends. This CDR3 is CASSESCDGKKSNGYTF. The CDR3 nucleotides are TGCGCCAGCAGTGAGTCTTGTGACGGGAAAAAGTCCAATGGCTACACCTTC.

The CDR3 coding sequence is TGTGCCACCAGCAGAGATTACGGCGGAGCCCAGGGCTATGGCTACACCTTC. Protein: CATSRDYGGAQGYGYTF. The V call is TRBV15, the J call TRBJ1-2; D is perhaps TRBD1 (5 bases). V lost 0 bases, J lost 4 bases, and 18 bases lay in between. This CDR3 has 17 residues. Germline V CDR1 and CDR2: LNHNV, YYDKDF (reference sequence).

This chain links TRBV9 with TRBJ2-2; D gene unclear. CDR3 length: 13 residues. Germline V lookup: CDR1 SGDLS, CDR2 YYNGEE. Trimming removed 2 bases from V and 6 bases from J, with 8 bases in between. The CDR3 here is CASSVNNAGELFF. CDR3 DNA sequence: TGTGCCAGCAGCGTTAATAATGCCGGGGAGCTGTTTTTT.

The chain employs TRBV13 and TRBJ2-1; 9 bases fit TRBD1. Germline V lookup: CDR1 PRHDT, CDR2 FYEKMQ (reference sequence). J lost 2 bases, V lost 9 bases, and 8 bases had no gene match. The CDR3 runs 15 residues. CDR3 in amino acids: CASFLWTGAYNEQFF. The CDR3 nucleotides read TGTGCCAGTTTTCTCTGGACAGGGGCCTACAATGAGCAGTTCTTC.

A single count supports this clone. The J gene is TRBJ2-5, the V gene TRBV11-2, with D possibly being TRBD2 (6 bases). This CDR3 contains 16 residues. CDR1 is SGHAT, CDR2 FQNNGV, per germline. Trimming stripped 4 bases from V and 1 base from J, with 16 bases between. The CDR3 here is CASSSISLGGQETQYF. CDR3 in DNA: TGTGCCAGCAGCTCCATAAGTTTGGGGGGCCAAGAGACCCAGTACTTC.

This chain links TRBV5-3 with TRBJ2-4; 9 nucleotides align to TRBD1. TRBV5-3 counts as an open reading frame of uncertain function. V shed 4 bases and J 9 bases; nucleotides not matched to a gene: 8. This CDR3 comprises 14 residues. The CDR3 loop is CARSGTGGERIQYF. The CDR3, as DNA: TGTGCCAGAAGCGGTACAGGGGGCGAACGCATTCAGTACTTC.

The V gene is TRBV19, the J gene TRBJ1-2, with TRBD1 identical over 11 bases. This CDR3 is built from 14 residues. Losses at the gene ends were 7 bases for V and 2 bases for J; bases not matched to a gene: 3. The V gene's germline CDR1 is LNHDA and CDR2 SQIVND (reference sequence). The chain's CDR3 is CASKRTGGNYGYTF. The CDR3 DNA is TGTGCCAGTAAGCGGACAGGGGGCAACTATGGCTACACCTTC.

The gene calls are TRBV19 and TRBJ1-2; 8 positions match TRBD1. V gave up 9 bases and J gave up 4 bases; unmatched junction bases: 7. Germline CDR1 reads LNHDA; CDR2 reads SQIVND (reference sequence). The CDR3 contains 13 residues. This CDR3 reads CASRTGPVYGYTF. The CDR3, as DNA: TGTGCCAGCAGGACAGGGCCCGTCTATGGCTACACCTTC. Full variable domain (remainder filled in from reference TRBV19 and TRBJ1-2): DGGITQSPKYLFRKEGQNVTLSCEQNLNHDAMYWYRQDPGQGLRLIYYSQIVNDFQKGDIAEGYSVSREKKESFPLTVTSAQKNPTAFYLCASRTGPVYGYTFGSGTRLTVV.

The V call is TRBV19, the J call TRBJ2-7; 8 bases fit TRBD1. Germline CDR1 LNHDA, CDR2 SQIVND (reference sequence). The CDR3 extends over 15 amino acids. J was trimmed by 0 bases and V by 5 bases; bases with no gene match: 6. The CDR3 coding sequence is TGTGCCAGTAGTGCCTACAGGGGGAGCTCCTACGAGCAGTACTTC. This encodes CASSAYRGSSYEQYF.

The gene calls are TRBV11-2 and TRBJ2-1; 15 nucleotides align to TRBD2. Germline lookup yields CDR1 SGHAT and CDR2 FQNNGV. V trimming: 3 bases; J trimming: 4 bases; junction bases outside the gene matches: 10. This CDR3 spans 19 amino acids. In nucleotides, the CDR3 is TGTGCCAGCAGCTTCCCGGGACTAGCGGGAGGACCTCAATACAATGAGCAGTTCTTC. It encodes CASSFPGLAGGPQYNEQFF.

This clone has only a few counts. The chain uses TRBV6-5 and TRBJ1-2, with TRBD1 matching over 11 bases. V dropped 4 bases and J dropped 3; count of bases not matched to a gene: 4. CDR1 is MNHEY, CDR2 SVGAGI, per germline. The CDR3 is 15 residues long. CDR3 DNA: TGTGCCAGCAGTTTTGGGACAGGGGGTGACTATGGCTACACCTTC. Amino acid sequence: CASSFGTGGDYGYTF.